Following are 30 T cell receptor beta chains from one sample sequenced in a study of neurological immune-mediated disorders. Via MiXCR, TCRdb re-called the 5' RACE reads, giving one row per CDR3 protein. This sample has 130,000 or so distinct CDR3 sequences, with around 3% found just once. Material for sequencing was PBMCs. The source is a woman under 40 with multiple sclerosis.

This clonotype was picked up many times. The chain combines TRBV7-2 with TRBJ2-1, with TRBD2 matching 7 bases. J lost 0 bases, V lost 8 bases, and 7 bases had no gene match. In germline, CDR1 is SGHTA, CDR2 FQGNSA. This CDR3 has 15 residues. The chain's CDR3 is CASLGGSSSYNEQFF. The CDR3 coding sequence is TGTGCCAGCCTCGGGGGGTCGAGCTCCTACAATGAGCAGTTCTTC.

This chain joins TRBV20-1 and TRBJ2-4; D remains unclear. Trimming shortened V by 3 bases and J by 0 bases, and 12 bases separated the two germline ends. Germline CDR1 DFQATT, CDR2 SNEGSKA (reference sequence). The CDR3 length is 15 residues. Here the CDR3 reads CSASWSTLAKNIQYF. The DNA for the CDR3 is TGCAGTGCTAGTTGGTCTACCCTAGCCAAAAACATTCAGTACTTC.

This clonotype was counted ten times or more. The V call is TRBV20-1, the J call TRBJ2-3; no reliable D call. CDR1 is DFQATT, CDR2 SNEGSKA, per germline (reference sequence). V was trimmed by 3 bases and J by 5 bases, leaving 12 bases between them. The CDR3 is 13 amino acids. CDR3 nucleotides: TGCAGTGCTAGTCAAGCTCTCGGAGATACGCAGTATTTT. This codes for CSASQALGDTQYF.

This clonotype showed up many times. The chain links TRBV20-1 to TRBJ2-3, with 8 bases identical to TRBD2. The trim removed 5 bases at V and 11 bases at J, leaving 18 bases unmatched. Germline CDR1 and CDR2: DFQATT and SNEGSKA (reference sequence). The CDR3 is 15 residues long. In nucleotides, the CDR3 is TGCAGTGCTCAAGACACTAGCGGCAACACTGAGGGGCAGTATTTT. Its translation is CSAQDTSGNTEGQYF.

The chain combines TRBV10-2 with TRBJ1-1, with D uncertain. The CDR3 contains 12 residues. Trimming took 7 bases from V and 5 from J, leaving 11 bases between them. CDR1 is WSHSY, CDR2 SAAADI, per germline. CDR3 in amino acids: CASTVQRTEAFF. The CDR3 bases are TGCGCCAGCACCGTACAAAGGACTGAAGCTTTCTTT.

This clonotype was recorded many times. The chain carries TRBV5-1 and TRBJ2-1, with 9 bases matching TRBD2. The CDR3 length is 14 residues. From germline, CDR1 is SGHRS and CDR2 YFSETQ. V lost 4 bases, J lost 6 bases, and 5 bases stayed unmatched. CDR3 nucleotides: TGCGCCAGCAGCGGGGGACTAGCACCCAATGAGCAGTTCTTC. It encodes CASSGGLAPNEQFF. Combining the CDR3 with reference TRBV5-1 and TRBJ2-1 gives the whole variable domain KAGVTQTPRYLIKTRGQQVTLSCSPISGHRSVSWYQQTPGQGLQFLFEYFSETQRNKGNFPGRFSGRQFSNSRSEMNVSTLELGDSALYLCASSGGLAPNEQFFGPGTRLTVL.

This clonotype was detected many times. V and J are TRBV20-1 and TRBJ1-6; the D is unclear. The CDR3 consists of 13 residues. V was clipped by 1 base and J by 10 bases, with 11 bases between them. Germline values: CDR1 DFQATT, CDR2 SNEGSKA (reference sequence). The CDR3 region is CSARGSSGSPLHF. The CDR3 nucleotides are TGCAGTGCTAGAGGGTCGTCGGGGTCACCCCTCCACTTT.

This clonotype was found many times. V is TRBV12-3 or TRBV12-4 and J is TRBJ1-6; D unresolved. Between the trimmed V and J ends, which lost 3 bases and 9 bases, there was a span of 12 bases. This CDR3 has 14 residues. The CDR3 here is CASSLRVEGSPLHF. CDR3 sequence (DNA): TGTGCCAGCAGTTTGAGGGTTGAGGGTTCACCCCTCCACTTT.

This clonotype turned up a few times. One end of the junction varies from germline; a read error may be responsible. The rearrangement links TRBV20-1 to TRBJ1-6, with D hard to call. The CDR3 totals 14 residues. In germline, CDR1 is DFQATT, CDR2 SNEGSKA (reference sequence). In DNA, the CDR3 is TGCAGTGCTAGAGATCTGACTAAGAATTCAACCCTCAACTTT. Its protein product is CSARDLTKNSTLNF.

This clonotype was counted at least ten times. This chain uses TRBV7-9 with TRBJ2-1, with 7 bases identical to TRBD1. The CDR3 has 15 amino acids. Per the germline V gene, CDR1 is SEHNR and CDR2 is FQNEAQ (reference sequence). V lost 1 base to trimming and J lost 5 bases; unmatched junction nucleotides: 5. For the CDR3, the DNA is TGTGCCAGCAGCTTAGGGACAGGAATTCACAATGAGCAGTTCTTC. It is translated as CASSLGTGIHNEQFF.

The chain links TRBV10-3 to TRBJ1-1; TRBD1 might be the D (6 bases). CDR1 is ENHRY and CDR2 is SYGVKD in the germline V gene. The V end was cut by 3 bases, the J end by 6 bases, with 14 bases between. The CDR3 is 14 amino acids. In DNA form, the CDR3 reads TGTGCCATCAGTGAAGGGGGGCTGAGCGCTGAAGCTTTCTTT. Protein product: CAISEGGLSAEAFF.

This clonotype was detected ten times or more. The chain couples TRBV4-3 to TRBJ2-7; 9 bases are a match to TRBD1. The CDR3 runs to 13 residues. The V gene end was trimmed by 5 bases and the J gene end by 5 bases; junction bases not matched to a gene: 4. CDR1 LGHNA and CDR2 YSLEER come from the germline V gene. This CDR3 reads CASSGTGRNEQYF. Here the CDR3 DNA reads TGCGCCAGCAGCGGGACAGGGCGAAACGAGCAGTACTTC.

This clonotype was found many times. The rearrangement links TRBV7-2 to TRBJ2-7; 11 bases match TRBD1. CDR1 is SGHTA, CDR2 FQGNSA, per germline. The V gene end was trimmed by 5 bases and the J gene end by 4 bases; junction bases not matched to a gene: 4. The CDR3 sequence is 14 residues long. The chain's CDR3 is CASSEGTGGYEQYF. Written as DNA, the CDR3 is TGTGCCAGCAGCGAGGGGACAGGGGGGTACGAGCAGTACTTC.

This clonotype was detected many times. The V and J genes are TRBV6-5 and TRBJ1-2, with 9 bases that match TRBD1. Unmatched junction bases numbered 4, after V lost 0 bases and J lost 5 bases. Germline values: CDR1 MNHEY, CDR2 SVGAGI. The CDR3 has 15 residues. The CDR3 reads CASSYSRDRVYGYTF. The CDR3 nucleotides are TGTGCCAGCAGTTACTCGCGGGACAGGGTGTATGGCTACACCTTC.

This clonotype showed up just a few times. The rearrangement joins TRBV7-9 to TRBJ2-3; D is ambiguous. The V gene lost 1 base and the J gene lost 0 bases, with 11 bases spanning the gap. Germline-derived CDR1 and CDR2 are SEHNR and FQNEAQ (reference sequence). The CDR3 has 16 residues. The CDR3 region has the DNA TGTGCCAGCAGCTTAGGAAGGTCCTGGAGCACAGATACGCAGTATTTT. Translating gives CASSLGRSWSTDTQYF.

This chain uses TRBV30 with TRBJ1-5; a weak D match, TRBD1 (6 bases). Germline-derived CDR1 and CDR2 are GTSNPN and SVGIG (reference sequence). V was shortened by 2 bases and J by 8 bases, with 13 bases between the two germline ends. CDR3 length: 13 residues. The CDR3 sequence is CAWSKGGSKPQHF. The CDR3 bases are TGTGCCTGGAGTAAAGGGGGGAGCAAGCCCCAGCATTTT.

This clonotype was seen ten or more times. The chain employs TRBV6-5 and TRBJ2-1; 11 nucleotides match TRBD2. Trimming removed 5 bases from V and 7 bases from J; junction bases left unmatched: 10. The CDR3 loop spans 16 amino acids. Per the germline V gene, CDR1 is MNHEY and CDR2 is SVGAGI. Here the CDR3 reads CASSNIAGGGANEQFF. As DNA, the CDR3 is TGTGCCAGCAGTAACATAGCGGGAGGGGGGGCGAATGAGCAGTTCTTC.

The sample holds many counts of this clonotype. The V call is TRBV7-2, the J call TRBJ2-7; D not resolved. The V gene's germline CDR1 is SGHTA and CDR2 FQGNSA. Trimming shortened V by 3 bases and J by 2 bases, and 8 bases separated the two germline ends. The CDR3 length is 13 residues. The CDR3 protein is CASSFNRAYEQYF. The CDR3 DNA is TGTGCCAGCAGCTTCAACCGGGCCTACGAGCAGTACTTC.

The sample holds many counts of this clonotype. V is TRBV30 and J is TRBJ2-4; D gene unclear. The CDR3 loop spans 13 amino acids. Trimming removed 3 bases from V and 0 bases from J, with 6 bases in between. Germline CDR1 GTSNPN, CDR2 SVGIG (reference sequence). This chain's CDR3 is CAWRGVAKNIQYF. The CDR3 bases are TGTGCCTGGAGGGGTGTAGCCAAAAACATTCAGTACTTC.

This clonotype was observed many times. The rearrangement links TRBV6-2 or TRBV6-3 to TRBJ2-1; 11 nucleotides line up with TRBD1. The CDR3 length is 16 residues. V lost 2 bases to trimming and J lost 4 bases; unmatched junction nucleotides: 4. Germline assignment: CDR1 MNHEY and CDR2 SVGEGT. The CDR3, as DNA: TGTGCCAGCAGTTACGGTGGACAGGGGGCTTACAATGAGCAGTTCTTC. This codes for CASSYGGQGAYNEQFF.

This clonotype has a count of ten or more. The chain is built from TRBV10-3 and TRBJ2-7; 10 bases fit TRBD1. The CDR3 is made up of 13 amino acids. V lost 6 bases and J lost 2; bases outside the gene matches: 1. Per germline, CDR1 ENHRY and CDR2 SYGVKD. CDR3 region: CAIRGTGAYEQYF. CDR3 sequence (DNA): TGTGCCATCAGGGGGACAGGGGCCTACGAGCAGTACTTC.

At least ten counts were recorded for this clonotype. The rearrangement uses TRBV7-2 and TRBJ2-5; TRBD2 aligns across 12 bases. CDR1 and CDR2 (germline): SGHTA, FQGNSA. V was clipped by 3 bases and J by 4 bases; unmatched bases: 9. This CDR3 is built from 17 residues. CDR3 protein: CASSLTSGRKLGETQYF. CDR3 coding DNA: TGTGCCAGCAGCTTGACTAGCGGGAGAAAGTTGGGAGAGACCCAGTACTTC.

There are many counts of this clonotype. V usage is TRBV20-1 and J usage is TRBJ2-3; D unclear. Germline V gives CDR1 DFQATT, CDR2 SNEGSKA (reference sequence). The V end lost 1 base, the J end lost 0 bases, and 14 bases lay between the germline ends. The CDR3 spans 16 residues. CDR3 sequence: CSARVAFKESTDTQYF. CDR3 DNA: TGCAGTGCTAGAGTGGCTTTTAAGGAAAGCACAGATACGCAGTATTTT.

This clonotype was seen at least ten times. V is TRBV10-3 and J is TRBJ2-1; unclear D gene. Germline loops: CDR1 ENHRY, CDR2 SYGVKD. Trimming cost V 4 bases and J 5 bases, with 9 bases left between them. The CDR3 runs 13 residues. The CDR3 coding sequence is TGTGCCATCAGTGGATCGGTAAACAATGAGCAGTTCTTC. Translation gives CAISGSVNNEQFF.

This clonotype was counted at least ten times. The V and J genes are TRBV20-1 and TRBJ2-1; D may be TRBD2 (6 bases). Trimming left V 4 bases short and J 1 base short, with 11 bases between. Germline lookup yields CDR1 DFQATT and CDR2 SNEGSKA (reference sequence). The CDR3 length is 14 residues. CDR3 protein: CSATSSVSYNEQFF. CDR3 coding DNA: TGCAGTGCTACTTCTAGCGTGTCCTACAATGAGCAGTTCTTC.

The CDR3 DNA sequence: TGTGCCAGCAGACACGCGAAGGACTATGGCTACACCTTC. This gives the protein CASRHAKDYGYTF. The V gene is TRBV12-3 or TRBV12-4, the J gene TRBJ1-2; D is uncertain. Trimming took off 6 bases at V and 3 bases at J, with 11 bases between the two ends. This CDR3 comprises 13 residues.

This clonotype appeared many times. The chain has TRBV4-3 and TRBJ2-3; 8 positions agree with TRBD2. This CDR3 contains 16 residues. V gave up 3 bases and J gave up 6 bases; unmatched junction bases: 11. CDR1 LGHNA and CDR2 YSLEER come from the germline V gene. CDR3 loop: CASSQEHGGAHDTQYF. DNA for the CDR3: TGCGCCAGCAGCCAGGAACACGGGGGGGCACACGATACGCAGTATTTT.

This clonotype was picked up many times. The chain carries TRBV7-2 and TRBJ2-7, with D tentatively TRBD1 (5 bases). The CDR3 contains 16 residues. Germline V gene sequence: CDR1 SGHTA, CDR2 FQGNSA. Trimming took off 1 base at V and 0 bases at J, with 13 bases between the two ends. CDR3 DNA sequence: TGTGCCAGCAGCTTAGGGGGTGGGGCTAGCTCCTACGAGCAGTACTTC. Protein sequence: CASSLGGGASSYEQYF.

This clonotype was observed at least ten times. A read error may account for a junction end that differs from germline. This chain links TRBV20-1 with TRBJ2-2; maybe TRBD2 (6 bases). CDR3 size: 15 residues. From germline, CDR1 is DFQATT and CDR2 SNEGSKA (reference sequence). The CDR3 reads CSARGGPANTGELFF. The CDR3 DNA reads TGCAGTGCGAGAGGAGGGCCCGCGAACACCGGGGAGCTGTTTTTT.

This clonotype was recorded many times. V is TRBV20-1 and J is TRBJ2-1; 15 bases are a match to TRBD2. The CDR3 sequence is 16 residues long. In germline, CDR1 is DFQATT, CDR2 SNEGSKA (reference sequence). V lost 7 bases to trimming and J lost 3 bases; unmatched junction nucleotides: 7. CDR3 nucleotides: TGCAGTGGTACCGGGACTAGCGGGGGGAGCTACAATGAGCAGTTCTTC. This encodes CSGTGTSGGSYNEQFF.